This TCR beta chain emerged from a study of blood T cell repertoires in COVID-19. Looked up from germline, CDR1 is SGDLS and CDR2 is YYNGEE. The CDR3 is 15 residues long. The junction had 6 bases not matched to a gene; V was cut back by 0 bases and J by 5 bases. Those enrolled in Seattle joined during active infection and were followed longitudinally afterward. As processed by the authors: Reference gene primer amplification yielded estimated nucleated cell counts. Libraries were prepared by immunoSEQ multiplex PCR; TCRdb keeps only in-frame clonotypes and omits some of them. The V and J calls and clone size were taken over from that table, and D and trimming were inferred from the DNA. Of roughly 460,000 clones in the sample, roughly 89% were seen once.

The source is a young man with COVID-19, enrolled during active disease. The sequencing sample was made of peripheral blood. The chain employs TRBV9 and TRBJ2-3; 7 bases map to TRBD2. For the CDR3, the DNA is TGTGCCAGCAGCGTAGAGGGAGGGCCAGGAGATACGCAGTATTTT. Translation: CASSVEGGPGDTQYF.